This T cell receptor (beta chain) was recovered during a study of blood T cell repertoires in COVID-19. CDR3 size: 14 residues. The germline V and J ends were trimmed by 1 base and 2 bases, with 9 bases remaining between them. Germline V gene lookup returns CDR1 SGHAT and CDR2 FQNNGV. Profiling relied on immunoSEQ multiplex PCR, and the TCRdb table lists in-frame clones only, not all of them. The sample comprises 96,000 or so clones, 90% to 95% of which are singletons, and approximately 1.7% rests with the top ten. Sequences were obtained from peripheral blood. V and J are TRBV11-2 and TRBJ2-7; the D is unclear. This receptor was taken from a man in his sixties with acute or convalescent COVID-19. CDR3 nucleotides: TGTGCCAGCAGCTTAGGAACAGCACCCTACGAGCAGTACTTC. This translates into CASSLGTAPYEQYF.